This TCR beta chain derives from a study of radiation and T cells in renal cell carcinoma. TCRdb's table, derived via immunoSEQ multiplex PCR, lists solely in-frame clones and lacks some. The data hold just under 150,000 clones, with about 88% observed a single time. This clone was seen a single time. The time point was: blood 4 weeks post-SBRT, at nephrectomy. Treatment indicated: 15 Gy SBRT to primary tumor, nephrectomy 4 weeks later. Nephrectomy followed 15 Gy stereotactic body radiation by 4 weeks. The CDR3 has 17 amino acids. Germline lookup yields CDR1 LNHDA and CDR2 SQIVND (reference sequence). Trimming at V came to 2 bases and at J to 1 base, leaving 10 bases not matched to a gene.

The rearrangement links TRBV19 to TRBJ2-5; 7 bases are a match to TRBD2. Sequenced here: blood, sampled from a patient whose treatment included radiotherapy and nephrectomy. This clonotype originated in a woman aged 50 to 60 with renal cell carcinoma. For the CDR3, the DNA is TGTGCCAGTAGTATAACTCTCGCTAGCGGAATCCAAGAGACCCAGTACTTC. Encoded protein: CASSITLASGIQETQYF. The complete variable domain, with remaining parts taken from reference TRBV19 and TRBJ2-5, reads DGGITQSPKYLFRKEGQNVTLSCEQNLNHDAMYWYRQDPGQGLRLIYYSQIVNDFQKGDIAEGYSVSREKKESFPLTVTSAQKNPTAFYLCASSITLASGIQETQYFGPGTRLLVL.